The present entry profiles one T cell receptor (beta chain) with its context. Profiling relied on immunoSEQ multiplex PCR, and the TCRdb table lists in-frame clones only, not all of them. The data show around 79,000 clones, with 70% to 90% seen just once and about 0.6% held by the top ten. The data were obtained in a study of OX40 agonist ivuxolimab in advanced cancers. Deletions cut 2 bases from V and 6 bases from J, with 17 bases between. The germline CDR1 and CDR2 sequences are MNHEY and SMNVEV (reference sequence). This CDR3 region has 16 residues. Blood specimens came from baseline, cycle 4 day 1, and cycle 7 day 1.

The sample in question was CD4+ or CD8+ T cells sorted from blood, obtained in a trial of the OX40 agonist ivuxolimab. This TCR derives from an adult with an advanced solid tumor such as melanoma, head and neck, liver or kidney cancer. V usage is TRBV27 and J usage is TRBJ2-1; D gene uncertain. The CDR3 nucleotides read TGTGCCAGCAGTTTACTCCCACTACCGGCCCCCAATGAGCAGTTCTTC. It is translated as CASSLLPLPAPNEQFF.